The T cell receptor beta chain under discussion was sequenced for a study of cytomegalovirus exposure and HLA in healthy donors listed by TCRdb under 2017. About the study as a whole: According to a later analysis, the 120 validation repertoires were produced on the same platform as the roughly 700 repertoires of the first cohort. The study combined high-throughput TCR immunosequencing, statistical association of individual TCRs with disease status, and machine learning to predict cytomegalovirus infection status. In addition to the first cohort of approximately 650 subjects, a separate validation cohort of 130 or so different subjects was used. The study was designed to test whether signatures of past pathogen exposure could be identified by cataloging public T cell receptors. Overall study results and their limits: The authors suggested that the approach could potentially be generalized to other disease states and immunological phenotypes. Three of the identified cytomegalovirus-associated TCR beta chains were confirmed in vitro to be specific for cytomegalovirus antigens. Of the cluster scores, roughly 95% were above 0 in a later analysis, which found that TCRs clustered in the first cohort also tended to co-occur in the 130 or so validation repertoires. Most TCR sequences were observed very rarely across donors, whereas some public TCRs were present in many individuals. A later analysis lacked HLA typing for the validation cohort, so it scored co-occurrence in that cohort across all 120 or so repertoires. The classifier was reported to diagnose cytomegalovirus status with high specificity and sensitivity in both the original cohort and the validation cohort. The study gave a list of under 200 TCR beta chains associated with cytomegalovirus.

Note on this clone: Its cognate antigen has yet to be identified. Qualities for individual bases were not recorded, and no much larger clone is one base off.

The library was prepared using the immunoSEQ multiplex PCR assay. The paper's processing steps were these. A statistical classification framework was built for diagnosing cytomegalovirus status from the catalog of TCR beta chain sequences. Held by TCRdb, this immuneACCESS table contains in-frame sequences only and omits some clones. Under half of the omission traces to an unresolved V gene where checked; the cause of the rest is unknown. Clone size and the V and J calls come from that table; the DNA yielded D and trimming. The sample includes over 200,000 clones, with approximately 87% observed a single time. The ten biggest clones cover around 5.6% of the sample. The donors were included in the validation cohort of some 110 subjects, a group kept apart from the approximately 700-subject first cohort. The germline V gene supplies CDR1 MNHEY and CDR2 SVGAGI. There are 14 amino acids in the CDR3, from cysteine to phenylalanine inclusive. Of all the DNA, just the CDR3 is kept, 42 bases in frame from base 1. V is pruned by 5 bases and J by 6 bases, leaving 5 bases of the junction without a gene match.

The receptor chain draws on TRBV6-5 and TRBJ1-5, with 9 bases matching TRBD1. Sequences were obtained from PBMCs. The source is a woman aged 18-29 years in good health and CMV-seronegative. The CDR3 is CASSTGTGTQPQHF. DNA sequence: TGTGCCAGCAGTACAGGGACAGGGACTCAGCCCCAGCATTTT.